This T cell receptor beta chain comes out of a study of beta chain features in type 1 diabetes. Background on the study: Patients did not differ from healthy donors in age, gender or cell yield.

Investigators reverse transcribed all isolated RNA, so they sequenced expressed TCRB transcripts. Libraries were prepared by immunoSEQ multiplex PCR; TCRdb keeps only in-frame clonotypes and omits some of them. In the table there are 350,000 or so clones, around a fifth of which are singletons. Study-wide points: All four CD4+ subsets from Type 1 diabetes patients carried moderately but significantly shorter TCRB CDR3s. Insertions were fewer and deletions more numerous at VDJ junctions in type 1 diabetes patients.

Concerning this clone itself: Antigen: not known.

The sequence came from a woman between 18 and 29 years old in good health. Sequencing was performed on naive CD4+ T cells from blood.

The CDR3 nucleotides are TGTGCCAGCAGCGTAGAGAAGACAGGGGGGAAGGATCAGCCCCAGCATTTT. The encoded protein is CASSVEKTGGKDQPQHF. The V gene is TRBV9, the J gene TRBJ1-5, with 9 bases matching TRBD1. This CDR3 has 17 amino acids. CDR1 is SGDLS, CDR2 YYNGEE, per germline. J gave up 5 bases and V 0 bases, and 9 bases lay outside the gene matches.